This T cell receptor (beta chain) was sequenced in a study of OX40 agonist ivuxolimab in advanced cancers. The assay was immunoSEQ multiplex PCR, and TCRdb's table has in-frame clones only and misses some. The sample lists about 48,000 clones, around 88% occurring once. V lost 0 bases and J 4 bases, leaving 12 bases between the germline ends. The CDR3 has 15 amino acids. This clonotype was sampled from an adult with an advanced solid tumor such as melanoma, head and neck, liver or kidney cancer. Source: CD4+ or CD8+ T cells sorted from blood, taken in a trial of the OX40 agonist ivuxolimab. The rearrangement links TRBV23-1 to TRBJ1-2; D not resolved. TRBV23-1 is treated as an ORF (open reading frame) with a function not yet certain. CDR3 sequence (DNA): TGCGCCAGCAGTCAATCGGGTCAGCGACCCTATGGCTACACCTTC. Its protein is CASSQSGQRPYGYTF.